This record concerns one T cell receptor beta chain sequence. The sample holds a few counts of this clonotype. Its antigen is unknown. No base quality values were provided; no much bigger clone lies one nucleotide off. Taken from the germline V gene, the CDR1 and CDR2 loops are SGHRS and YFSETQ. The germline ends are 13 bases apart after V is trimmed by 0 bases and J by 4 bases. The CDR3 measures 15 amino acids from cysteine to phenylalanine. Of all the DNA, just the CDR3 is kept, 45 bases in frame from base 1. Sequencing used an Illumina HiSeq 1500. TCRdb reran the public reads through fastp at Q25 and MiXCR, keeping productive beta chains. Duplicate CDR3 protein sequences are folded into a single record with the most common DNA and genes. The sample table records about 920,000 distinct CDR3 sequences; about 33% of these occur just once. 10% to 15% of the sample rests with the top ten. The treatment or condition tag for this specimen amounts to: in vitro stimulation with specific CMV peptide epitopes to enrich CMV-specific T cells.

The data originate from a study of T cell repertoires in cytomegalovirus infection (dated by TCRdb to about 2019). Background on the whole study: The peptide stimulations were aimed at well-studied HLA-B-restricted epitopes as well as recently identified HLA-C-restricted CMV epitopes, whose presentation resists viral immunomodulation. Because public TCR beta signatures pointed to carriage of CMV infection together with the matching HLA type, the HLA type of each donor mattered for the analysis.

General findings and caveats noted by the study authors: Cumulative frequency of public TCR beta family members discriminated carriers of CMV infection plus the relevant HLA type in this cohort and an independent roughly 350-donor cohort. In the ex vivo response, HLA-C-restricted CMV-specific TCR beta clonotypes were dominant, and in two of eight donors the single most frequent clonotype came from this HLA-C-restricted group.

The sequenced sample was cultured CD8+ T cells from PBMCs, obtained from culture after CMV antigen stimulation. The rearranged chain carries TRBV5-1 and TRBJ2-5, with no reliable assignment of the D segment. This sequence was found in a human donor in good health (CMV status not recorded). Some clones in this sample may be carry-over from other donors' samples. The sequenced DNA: TGCGCCAGCAGCTTGGGGCCTAGGGTCGGAGAGACCCAGTACTTC. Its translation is CASSLGPRVGETQYF.